Detailed here is one TCR beta chain. The method was immunoSEQ multiplex PCR; TCRdb's version includes in-frame clones alone and lacks a portion of them. The table lists approximately 110,000 clones, roughly 86% of them singletons. This sample stems from a study of blood T cell repertoires in COVID-19. V lost 0 bases, J lost 4 bases, and 6 bases lay in between. CDR1 and CDR2 (germline): SGHDN, FVKESK. The CDR3 contains 13 residues. The TCR originated in a human donor in a cohort sampled during active COVID-19. The rearrangement joins TRBV14 to TRBJ1-1; D not certain. The sequencing input was peripheral blood. CDR3 sequence: CASSQDRGTEAFF. CDR3 in DNA: TGTGCCAGCAGCCAAGATCGGGGCACTGAAGCTTTCTTT.